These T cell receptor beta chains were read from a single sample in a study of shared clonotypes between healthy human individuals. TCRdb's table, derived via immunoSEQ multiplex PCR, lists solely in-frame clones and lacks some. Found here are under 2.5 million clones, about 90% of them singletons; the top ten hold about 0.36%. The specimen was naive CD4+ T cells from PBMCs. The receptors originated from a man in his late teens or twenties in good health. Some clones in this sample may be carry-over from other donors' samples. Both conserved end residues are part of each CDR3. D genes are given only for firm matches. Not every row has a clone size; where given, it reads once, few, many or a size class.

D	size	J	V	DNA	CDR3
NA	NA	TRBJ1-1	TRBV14	TGTGCCAGCAGCCAAGACTTTAGACCTGAAGCTTTCTTT	CASSQDFRPEAFF
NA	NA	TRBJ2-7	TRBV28	TGTGCCAGCAGTTTAATCGGAGACTACGAGCAGTACTTC	CASSLIGDYEQYF
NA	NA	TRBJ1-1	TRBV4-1	TGCGCCAGCAGCCAAGCAGGGCCGAACACTGAAGCTTTCTTT	CASSQAGPNTEAFF
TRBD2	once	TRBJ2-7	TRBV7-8	TGTGCCAGCAGCTTATCTACTAGCGGGAGGAACGAGCAGTACTTC	CASSLSTSGRNEQYF
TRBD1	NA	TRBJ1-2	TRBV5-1	TGCGCCAGCAGCCCAGAGGGACAGGGCGTGTATGGCTACACCTTC	CASSPEGQGVYGYTF
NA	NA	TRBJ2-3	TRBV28	TGTGCCAGCAGCTTCAGAGGCAGGGGCCCGGTGGATACGCAGTATTTT	CASSFRGRGPVDTQYF
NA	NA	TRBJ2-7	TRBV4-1	TGCGCCAGCAGCCAAGATCCCGGGGAATACGAGCAGTACTTC	CASSQDPGEYEQYF
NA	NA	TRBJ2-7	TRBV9	TGTGCCAGCAGCCCGAGGACCCAATGGGCCCCCTACGAGCAGTACTTC	CASSPRTQWAPYEQYF
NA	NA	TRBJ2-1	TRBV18	TGTGCCAGTTCAGACAGGGACTCTGGCAATGAGCAGTTCTTC	CASSDRDSGNEQFF
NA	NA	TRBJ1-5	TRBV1	TGCACCAGCAGCCAAGCCTTCGCCCCGGACAGGATCAATCAGCCCCAGCATTTT	CTSSQAFAPDRINQPQHF
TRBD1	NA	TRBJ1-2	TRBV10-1	TGCGCCAGCAGTGAAACAGGGGGCTATGGCTACACCTTC	CASSETGGYGYTF
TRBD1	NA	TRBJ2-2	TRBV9	TGTGCCAGCAGCTACAGGGGGGACACCGGGGAGCTGTTTTTT	CASSYRGDTGELFF
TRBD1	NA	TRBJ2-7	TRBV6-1	TGTGCCAGCAGAAACTTCGGGACAGGGTCCTACGAGCAGTACTTC	CASRNFGTGSYEQYF
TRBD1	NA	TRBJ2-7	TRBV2	TGTGCCAGTCGGGACAGGGTCTACGAGCAGTACTTC	CASRDRVYEQYF
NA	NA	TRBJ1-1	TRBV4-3	TGCGCCAGCAGCCAAGTCGGACGCCTTGGAGCTTTCTTT	CASSQVGRLGAFF
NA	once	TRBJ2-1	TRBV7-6	TGTGCCAGCAGCTTAGCGGGGTCAGGCCGAAGGAAATACAATGAGCAGTTCTTC	CASSLAGSGRRKYNEQFF
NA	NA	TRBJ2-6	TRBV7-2	TGTGCCAGCACCGGCAGGACAGCCGGGGCCAACGTCCTGACTTTC	CASTGRTAGANVLTF
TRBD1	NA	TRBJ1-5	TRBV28	TGTGCCAGCAGTTGGAGACAGGGAGAAAGCAATCAGCCCCAGCATTTT	CASSWRQGESNQPQHF
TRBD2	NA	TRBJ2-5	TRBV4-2	TGTGCCAGCAGCCAAGGGGTAGCGGGAGAGTTTGGAGAGACCCAGTACTTC	CASSQGVAGEFGETQYF
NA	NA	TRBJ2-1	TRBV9	TGTGCCAGCAGCGTAAGGGACTTACCGAATGAGCAGTTCTTC	CASSVRDLPNEQFF
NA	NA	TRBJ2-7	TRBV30	TGTGCCTGGAGTGTTTTTGCAGGGCCTTCCTACGAGCAGTACTTC	CAWSVFAGPSYEQYF
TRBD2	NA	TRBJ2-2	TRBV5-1	TGCGCCAGCGTCGCTAGCGGGAACACCGGGGAGCTGTTTTTT	CASVASGNTGELFF
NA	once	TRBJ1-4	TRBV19	TGTGCCAGTAGTATAGACCGGGACGGGAGGGGTGAACTGTTTTTT	CASSIDRDGRGELFF
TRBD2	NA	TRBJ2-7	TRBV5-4	TGTGCCAGCAGCTATAGCGGGAGAGGGGCCTACGAGCAGTACTTC	CASSYSGRGAYEQYF
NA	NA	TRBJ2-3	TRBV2	TGTGCCAGCAGTGGTAGGAGACTAGACACAGATACGCAGTATTTT	CASSGRRLDTDTQYF
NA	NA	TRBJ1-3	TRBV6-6	TGTGCCAGCCACGAGTCGAGACAAGACTCTGGAAACACCATATATTTT	CASHESRQDSGNTIYF
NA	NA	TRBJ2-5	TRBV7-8	TGTGCCAGCAGCCAGGGGTGGGGTTTCCAAGAGACCCAGTACTTC	CASSQGWGFQETQYF
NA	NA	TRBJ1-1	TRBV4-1	TGCGCCAGCAGCCAAGAATCTGGCAGACTGAGGACTGAAGCTTTCTTT	CASSQESGRLRTEAFF
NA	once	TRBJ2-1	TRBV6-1	TGTGCCAGCGATCAATTCAAGTACAATGAGCAGTTCTTC	CASDQFKYNEQFF
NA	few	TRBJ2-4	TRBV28	TGTGCCAGCAGTACCCACAGGTCTACCGGGGACATTCAGTACTTC	CASSTHRSTGDIQYF
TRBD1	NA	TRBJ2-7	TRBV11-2	TGTGCCAGCAGCGCGCAGGGGGCCCACTACGAGCAGTACTTC	CASSAQGAHYEQYF
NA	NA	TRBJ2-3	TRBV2	TGTGCCAGCAGTGAGTTGTACATACGCACAGATACGCAGTATTTT	CASSELYIRTDTQYF
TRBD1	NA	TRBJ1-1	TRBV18	TGTGCCAGCTCACCGTCAGGGACAGCTAACACTGAAGCTTTCTTT	CASSPSGTANTEAFF
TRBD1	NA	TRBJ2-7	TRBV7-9	TGTGCCAGCAGCTCCGGGACAGGGGGCCCGCCCCCACAGTACTTC	CASSSGTGGPPPQYF
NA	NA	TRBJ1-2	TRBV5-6	TGTGCCAGCAGCCCCGACAGAGACTATGGCTACACCTTC	CASSPDRDYGYTF
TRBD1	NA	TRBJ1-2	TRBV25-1	TGTGCCAGCAGTCCACTCAGACAGGGGGCGGGGAGGTATGGCTACACCTTC	CASSPLRQGAGRYGYTF
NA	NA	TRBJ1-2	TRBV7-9	TGTGCCAGCAGCTTATTCTCCCCAGGCAACTATGGCTACACCTTC	CASSLFSPGNYGYTF
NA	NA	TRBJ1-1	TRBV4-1	TGCGCCAGCAGCCAAGTCTATGCATCTAGGCGCTATGATACTGAAGCTTTCTTT	CASSQVYASRRYDTEAFF
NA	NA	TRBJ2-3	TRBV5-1	TGCGCCAGCAGCTTGGATGGAGGGGGACGCACAGATACGCAGTATTTT	CASSLDGGGRTDTQYF
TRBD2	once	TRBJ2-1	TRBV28	TGTGCCAGCAGTAACCTTAGCGGGACTTTCTACAATGAGCAGTTCTTC	CASSNLSGTFYNEQFF
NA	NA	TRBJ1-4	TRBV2	TGTGCCAGCAGCAAAAGGACCGAACTATACACAACTAATGAAAAACTGTTTTTT	CASSKRTELYTTNEKLFF
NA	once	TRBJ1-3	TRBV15	TGTGCCACCAGCAGAGATAGGGCAACCACTGGAAACACCATATATTTT	CATSRDRATTGNTIYF
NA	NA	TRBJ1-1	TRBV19	TGTGCCAGTAGTATGGGGTGGAACCCTGAAGCTTTCTTT	CASSMGWNPEAFF
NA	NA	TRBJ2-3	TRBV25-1	TGTGCCAGCAGTGATCTGGGGTTAGCTAGCACAGATACGCAGTATTTT	CASSDLGLASTDTQYF
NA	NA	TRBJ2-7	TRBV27	TGTGCCAGCAGTTTATTCGGGGGCCACGAGCAGTACTTC	CASSLFGGHEQYF
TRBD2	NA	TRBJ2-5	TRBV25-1	TGTGCCAGCAGTGAATCCCGCCTAGCGGGAGGGTCCTGGGAGACCCAGTACTTC	CASSESRLAGGSWETQYF
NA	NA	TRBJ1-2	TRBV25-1	TGTGCCAGCAGGAAAGACAGCAACTATGGCTACACCTTC	CASRKDSNYGYTF
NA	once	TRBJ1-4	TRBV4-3	TGCGCCAGCAGCCAAGATGTAGCAACTAATGAAAAACTGTTTTTT	CASSQDVATNEKLFF
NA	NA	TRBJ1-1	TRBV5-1	TGCGCCAGCAGCTTAGGTATCGTGCATGTAGGGGGAGGGTCTGAAGCTTTCTTT	CASSLGIVHVGGGSEAFF
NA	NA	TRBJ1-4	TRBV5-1	TGCGCCAGCGCGGCGGGGGACACAACTAATGAAAAACTGTTTTTT	CASAAGDTTNEKLFF
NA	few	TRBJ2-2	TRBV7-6	TGTGCCAGCAGCTTAGGACAGTATGGCGGGGAGCTGTTTTTT	CASSLGQYGGELFF
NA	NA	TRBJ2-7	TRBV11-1	TGTGCCAGCAGCCACGGGATCACGCCCTCCTACGAGCAGTACTTC	CASSHGITPSYEQYF
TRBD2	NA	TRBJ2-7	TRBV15	TGTGCCACCAGCCTTGGCGGGAGCTCCTACGAGCAGTACTTC	CATSLGGSSYEQYF